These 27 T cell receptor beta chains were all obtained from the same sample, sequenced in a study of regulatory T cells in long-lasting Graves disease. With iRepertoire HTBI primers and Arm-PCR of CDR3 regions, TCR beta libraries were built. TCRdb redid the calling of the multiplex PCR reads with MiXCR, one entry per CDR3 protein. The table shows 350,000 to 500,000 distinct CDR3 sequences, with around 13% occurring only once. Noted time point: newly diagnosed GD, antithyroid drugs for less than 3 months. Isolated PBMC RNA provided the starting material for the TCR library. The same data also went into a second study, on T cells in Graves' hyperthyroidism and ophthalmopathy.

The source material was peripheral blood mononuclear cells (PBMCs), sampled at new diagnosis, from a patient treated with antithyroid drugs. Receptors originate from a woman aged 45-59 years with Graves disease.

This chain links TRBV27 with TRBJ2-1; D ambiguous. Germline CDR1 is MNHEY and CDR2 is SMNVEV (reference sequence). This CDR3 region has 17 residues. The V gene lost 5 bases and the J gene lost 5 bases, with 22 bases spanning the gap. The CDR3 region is CASSVPDREIPNNEQFF. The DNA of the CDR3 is TGTGCCAGCAGTGTACCAGACCGAGAAATACCCAACAATGAGCAGTTCTTC.

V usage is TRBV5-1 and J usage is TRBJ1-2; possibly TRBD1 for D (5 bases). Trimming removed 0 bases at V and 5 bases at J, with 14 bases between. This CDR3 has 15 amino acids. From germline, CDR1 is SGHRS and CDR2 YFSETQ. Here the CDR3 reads CASSLASGWGYGYTF. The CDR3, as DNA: TGCGCCAGCAGCTTGGCCTCAGGGTGGGGTTATGGCTACACCTTC.

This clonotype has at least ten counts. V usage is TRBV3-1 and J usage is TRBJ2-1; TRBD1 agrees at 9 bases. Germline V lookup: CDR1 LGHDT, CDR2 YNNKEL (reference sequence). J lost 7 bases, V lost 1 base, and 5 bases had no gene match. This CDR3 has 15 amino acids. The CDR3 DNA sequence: TGTGCCAGCAGCCAAGCGGGACAGGGTAAGAATGAGCAGTTCTTC. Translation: CASSQAGQGKNEQFF.

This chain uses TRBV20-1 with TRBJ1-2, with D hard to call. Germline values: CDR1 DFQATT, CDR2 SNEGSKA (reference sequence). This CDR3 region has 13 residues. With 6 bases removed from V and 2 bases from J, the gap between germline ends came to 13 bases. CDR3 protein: CSAVGQNNYGYTF. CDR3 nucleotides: TGCAGTGCCGTAGGGCAAAACAACTATGGCTACACCTTC.

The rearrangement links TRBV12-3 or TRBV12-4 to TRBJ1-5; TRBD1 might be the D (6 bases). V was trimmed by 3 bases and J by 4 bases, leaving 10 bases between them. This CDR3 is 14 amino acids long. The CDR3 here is CASSFHRDNQPQHF. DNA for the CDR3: TGTGCCAGCAGTTTCCACAGGGATAATCAGCCCCAGCATTTT.

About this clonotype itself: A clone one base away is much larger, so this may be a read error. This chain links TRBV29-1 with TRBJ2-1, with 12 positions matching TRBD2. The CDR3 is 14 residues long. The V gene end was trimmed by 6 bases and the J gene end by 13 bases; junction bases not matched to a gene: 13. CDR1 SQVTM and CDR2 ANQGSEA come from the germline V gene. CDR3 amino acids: CSVNLAGGAETQFF. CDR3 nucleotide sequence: TGCAGCGTAAATCTAGCGGGAGGGGCCGAGACCCAGTTCTTC.

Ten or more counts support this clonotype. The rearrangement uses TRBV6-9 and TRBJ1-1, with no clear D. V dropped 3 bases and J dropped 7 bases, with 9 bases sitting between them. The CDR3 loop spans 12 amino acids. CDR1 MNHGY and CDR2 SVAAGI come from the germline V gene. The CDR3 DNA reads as TGTGCCAGCAGTTACGACGGTAGTGAAGCTTTCTTT. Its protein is CASSYDGSEAFF.

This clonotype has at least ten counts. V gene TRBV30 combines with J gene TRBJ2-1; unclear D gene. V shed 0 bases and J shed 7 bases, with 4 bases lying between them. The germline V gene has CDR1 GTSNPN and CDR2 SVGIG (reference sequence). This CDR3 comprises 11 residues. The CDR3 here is CAWSVANEQFF. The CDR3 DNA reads TGTGCCTGGAGTGTAGCTAATGAGCAGTTCTTC. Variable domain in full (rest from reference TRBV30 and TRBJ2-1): SQTIHQWPATLVQPVGSPLSLECTVEGTSNPNLYWYRQAAGRGLQLLFYSVGIGQISSEVPQNLSASRPQDRQFILSSKKLLLSDSGFYLCAWSVANEQFFGPGTRLTVL.

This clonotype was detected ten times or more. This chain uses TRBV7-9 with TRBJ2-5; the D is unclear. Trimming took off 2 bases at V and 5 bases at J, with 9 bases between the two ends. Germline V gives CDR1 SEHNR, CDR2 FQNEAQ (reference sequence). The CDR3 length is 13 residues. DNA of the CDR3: TGTGCCAGCAGCTTAAGCGCGTTGGAGACCCAGTACTTC. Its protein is CASSLSALETQYF.

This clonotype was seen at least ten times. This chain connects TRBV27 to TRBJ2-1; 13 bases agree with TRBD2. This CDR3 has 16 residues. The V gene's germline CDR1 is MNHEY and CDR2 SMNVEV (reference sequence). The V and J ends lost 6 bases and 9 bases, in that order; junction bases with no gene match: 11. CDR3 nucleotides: TGTGCCAGCAGCTCCCCGGGGACTAGCGGGGCGGGTGAGCAGTTCTTC. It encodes CASSSPGTSGAGEQFF.

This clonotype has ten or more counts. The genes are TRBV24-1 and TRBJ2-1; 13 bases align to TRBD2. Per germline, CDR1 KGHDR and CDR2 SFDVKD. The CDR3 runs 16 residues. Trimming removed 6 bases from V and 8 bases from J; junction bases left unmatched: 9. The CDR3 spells CATSLAGTSGMDEQFF. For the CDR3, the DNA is TGTGCCACCAGTCTTGCCGGGACTAGCGGGATGGATGAGCAGTTCTTC.

The CDR3 is CSAKRLGRHDEQFF. The CDR3 region has the DNA TGCAGTGCTAAAAGACTCGGCAGGCACGATGAGCAGTTCTTC. This chain links TRBV20-1 with TRBJ2-1; D call uncertain. CDR3 size: 14 residues. V lost 4 bases, J lost 8 bases, and 18 bases lay in between. In germline, CDR1 is DFQATT, CDR2 SNEGSKA (reference sequence).

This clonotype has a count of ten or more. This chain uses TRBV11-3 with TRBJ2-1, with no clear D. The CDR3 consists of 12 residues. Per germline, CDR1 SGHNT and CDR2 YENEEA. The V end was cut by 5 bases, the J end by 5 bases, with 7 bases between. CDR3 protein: CASSPTDNEQFF. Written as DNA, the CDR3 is TGTGCCAGCAGCCCGACTGACAATGAGCAGTTCTTC. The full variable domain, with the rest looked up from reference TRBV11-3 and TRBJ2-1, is EAGVVQSPRYKIIEKKQPVAFWCNPISGHNTLYWYLQNLGQGPELLIRYENEEAVDDSQLPKDRFSAERLKGVDSTLKIQPAELGDSAVYLCASSPTDNEQFFGPGTRLTVL.

The CDR3 DNA follows: TGCAGCGTTCTGGACTATGGCTACACCTTC. It is translated as CSVLDYGYTF. V and J are TRBV29-1 and TRBJ1-2; D is ambiguous. Germline values: CDR1 SQVTM, CDR2 ANQGSEA. V was pared by 5 bases and J by 3 bases, with 4 bases between. The CDR3 sequence is 10 residues long.

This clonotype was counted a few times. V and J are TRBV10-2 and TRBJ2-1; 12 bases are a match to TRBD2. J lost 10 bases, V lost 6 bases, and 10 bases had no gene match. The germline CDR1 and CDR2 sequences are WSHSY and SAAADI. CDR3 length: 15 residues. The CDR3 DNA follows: TGCGCCAGCAGCCGGACTAGCGGGGATGGGAAGGAGCAGTTCTTC. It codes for CASSRTSGDGKEQFF.

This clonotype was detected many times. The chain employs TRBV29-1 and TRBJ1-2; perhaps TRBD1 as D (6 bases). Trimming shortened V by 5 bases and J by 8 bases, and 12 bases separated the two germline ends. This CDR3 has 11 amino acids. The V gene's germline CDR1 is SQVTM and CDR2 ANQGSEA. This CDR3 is CSVTDSRGYTF. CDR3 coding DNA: TGCAGCGTTACGGACAGCCGCGGCTACACCTTC.

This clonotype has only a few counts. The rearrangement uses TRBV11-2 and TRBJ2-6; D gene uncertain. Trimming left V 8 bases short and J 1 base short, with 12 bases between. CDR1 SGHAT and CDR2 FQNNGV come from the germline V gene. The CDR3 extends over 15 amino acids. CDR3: CASFVSRSGANVLTF. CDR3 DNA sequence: TGTGCCAGCTTCGTCTCAAGGTCTGGGGCCAACGTCCTGACTTTC.

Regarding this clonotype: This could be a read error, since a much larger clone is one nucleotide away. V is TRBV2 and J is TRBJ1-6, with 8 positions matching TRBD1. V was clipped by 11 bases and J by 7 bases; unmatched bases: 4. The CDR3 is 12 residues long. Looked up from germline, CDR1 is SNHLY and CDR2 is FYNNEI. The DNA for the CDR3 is TGTGCCGGCGGGACAGGAAATTCACCCCTCCACTTT. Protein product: CAGGTGNSPLHF.

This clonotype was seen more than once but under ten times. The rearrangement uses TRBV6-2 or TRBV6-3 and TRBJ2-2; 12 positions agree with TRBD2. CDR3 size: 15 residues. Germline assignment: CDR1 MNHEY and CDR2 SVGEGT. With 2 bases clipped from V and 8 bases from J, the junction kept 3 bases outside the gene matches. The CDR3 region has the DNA TGTGCCAGCAGTTACGGACTAGCGGGACTAGGGGAGCTGTTTTTT. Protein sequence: CASSYGLAGLGELFF.

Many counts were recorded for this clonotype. CDR3 region: CASSFRSGSPLHF. CDR3 sequence (DNA): TGTGCCAGCAGTTTTAGGTCAGGCTCACCCCTCCACTTT. The V call is TRBV27, the J call TRBJ1-6; D not resolved. The ends were cut back, 3 bases at V and 10 bases at J, with 10 bases in the middle. Looked up from germline, CDR1 is MNHEY and CDR2 is SMNVEV (reference sequence). The CDR3 consists of 13 residues.

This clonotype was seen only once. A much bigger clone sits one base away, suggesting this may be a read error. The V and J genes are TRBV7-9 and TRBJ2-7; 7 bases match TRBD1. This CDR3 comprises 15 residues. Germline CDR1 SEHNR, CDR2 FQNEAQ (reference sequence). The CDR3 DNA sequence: TGTGCCAGCAGCATGACGACAGGGAAGCGCTACGAGCTGTACTTC. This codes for CASSMTTGKRYELYF.

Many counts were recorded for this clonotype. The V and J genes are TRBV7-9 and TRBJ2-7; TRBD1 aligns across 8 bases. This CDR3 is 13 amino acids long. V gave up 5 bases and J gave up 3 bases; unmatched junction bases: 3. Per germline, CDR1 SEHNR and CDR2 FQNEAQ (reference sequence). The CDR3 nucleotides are TGTGCCAGCAGCCTCGGGACAGGCTACGAGCAGTACTTC. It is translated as CASSLGTGYEQYF.

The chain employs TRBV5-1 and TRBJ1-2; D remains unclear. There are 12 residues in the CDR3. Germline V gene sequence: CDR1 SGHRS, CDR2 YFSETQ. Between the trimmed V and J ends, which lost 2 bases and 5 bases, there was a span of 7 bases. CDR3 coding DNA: TGCGCCAGCAGCTTAAGTTCTTATGGCTACACCTTC. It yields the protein CASSLSSYGYTF.

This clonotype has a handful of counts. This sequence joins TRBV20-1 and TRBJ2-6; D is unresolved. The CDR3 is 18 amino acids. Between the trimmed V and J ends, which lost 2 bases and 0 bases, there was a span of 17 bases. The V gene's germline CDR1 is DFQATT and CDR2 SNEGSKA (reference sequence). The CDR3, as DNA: TGCAGTGCTAGACCCCTCAGGTTTCAGAGCTCTGGGGCCAACGTCCTGACTTTC. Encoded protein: CSARPLRFQSSGANVLTF.

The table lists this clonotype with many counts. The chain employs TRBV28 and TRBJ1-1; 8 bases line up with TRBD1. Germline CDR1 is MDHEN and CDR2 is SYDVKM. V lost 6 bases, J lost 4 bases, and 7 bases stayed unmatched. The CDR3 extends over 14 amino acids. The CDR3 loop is CASRPPGQGTEAFF. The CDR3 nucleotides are TGTGCCAGCAGACCTCCCGGACAGGGCACTGAAGCTTTCTTT.

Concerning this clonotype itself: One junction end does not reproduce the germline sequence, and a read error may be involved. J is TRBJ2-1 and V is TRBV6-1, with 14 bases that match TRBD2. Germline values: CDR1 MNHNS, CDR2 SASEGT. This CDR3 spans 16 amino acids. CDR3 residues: CASSSGTSGSRNEQFF. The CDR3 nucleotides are TGCGCCAGCAGCTCCGGGACTAGCGGGAGCCGCAATGAGCAGTTCTTC.

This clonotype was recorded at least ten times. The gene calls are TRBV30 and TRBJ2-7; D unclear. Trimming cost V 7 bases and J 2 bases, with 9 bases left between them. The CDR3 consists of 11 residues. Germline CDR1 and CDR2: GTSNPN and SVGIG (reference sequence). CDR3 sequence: CAFTDTYEQYF. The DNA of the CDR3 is TGTGCCTTCACGGATACCTACGAGCAGTACTTC.